One sample yielded the 18 T cell receptor beta chains listed below, sequenced in a study of cytomegalovirus exposure and HLA in healthy donors. TCRdb keeps only in-frame clones here, not all; method: immunoSEQ multiplex PCR. The sample holds some 220,000 clones; over 80% are singletons and the top ten take roughly 1%. The sample comprised PBMCs. These receptors were collected from a woman under 30 in good health and CMV-seronegative.

The genes are TRBV7-2 and TRBJ2-6; TRBD2 aligns across 10 bases. The length of the CDR3 is 18 residues. Germline V gene data show CDR1 as SGHTA and CDR2 as FQGNSA. V trimming: 5 bases; J trimming: 0 bases; junction bases outside the gene matches: 7. The CDR3 region is CASSPSSGRNSGANVLTF. CDR3 nucleotide sequence: TGTGCCAGCAGCCCAAGTAGCGGGAGGAACTCTGGGGCCAACGTCCTGACTTTC.

CDR3 amino acids: CASRAGGLDSPLHF. The CDR3 bases are TGTGCCAGCAGAGCCGGGGGACTAGACTCACCCCTCCACTTT. The chain links TRBV7-6 to TRBJ1-6, with D perhaps matching TRBD1 (5 bases). V was clipped by 6 bases and J by 10 bases, with 16 bases between them. Germline V gene sequence: CDR1 SGHVS, CDR2 FNYEAQ. This CDR3 has 14 amino acids.

The chain joins TRBV27 to TRBJ1-5, with a tentative D call TRBD1 (6 bases). Trimming cost V 7 bases and J 0 bases, with 16 bases left between them. Looked up from germline, CDR1 is MNHEY and CDR2 is SMNVEV (reference sequence). This CDR3 comprises 16 residues. CDR3 protein: CASKITGSLSNQPQHF. The CDR3 coding sequence is TGTGCCAGCAAAATAACAGGGTCGCTTAGCAATCAGCCCCAGCATTTT.

The gene calls are TRBV7-6 and TRBJ1-2; 8 nucleotides agree with TRBD1. After removal of 5 bases from V and 4 bases from J, the junction contained 15 bases not matched to a gene. Looked up from germline, CDR1 is SGHVS and CDR2 is FNYEAQ. The CDR3 is 17 amino acids. The CDR3 spells CASSPLAGQGVSYGYTF. CDR3 coding DNA: TGTGCCAGCAGCCCCCTTGCCGGACAGGGTGTCTCCTATGGCTACACCTTC.

The chain combines TRBV19 with TRBJ1-5, with a possible D match to TRBD1 (5 bases). Germline CDR1 is LNHDA and CDR2 is SQIVND (reference sequence). CDR3 length: 16 amino acids. V was shortened by 4 bases and J by 2 bases, with 15 bases between the two germline ends. For the CDR3, the DNA is TGTGCCAGTAGTACCCCGCAGGGAAGAGGCAATCAGCCCCAGCATTTT. This encodes CASSTPQGRGNQPQHF.

V usage is TRBV27 and J usage is TRBJ1-1, with 8 positions matching TRBD1. The junction had 3 bases not matched to a gene; V was cut back by 2 bases and J by 4 bases. Germline CDR1 reads MNHEY; CDR2 reads SMNVEV (reference sequence). CDR3 length: 14 residues. The CDR3 region is CASSLDTGGTEAFF. In DNA form, the CDR3 reads TGTGCCAGCAGTTTAGACACAGGGGGCACTGAAGCTTTCTTT.

V gene TRBV19 combines with J gene TRBJ1-5; D gene uncertain. From germline, CDR1 is LNHDA and CDR2 SQIVND (reference sequence). Trimming took off 5 bases at V and 7 bases at J, with 15 bases between the two ends. This CDR3 comprises 14 residues. CDR3 sequence (DNA): TGTGCCAGTAGTTTCGGGGATATGGAACAGCCCCAGCATTTT. Its translation: CASSFGDMEQPQHF.

The chain has TRBV4-1 and TRBJ2-3; D ambiguous. The CDR3 spans 12 residues. Per the germline V gene, CDR1 is MGHRA and CDR2 is YSYEKL. Trimming shortened V by 5 bases and J by 2 bases, and 5 bases separated the two germline ends. CDR3 DNA: TGCGCCAGCAGCTCTTCCACAGATACGCAGTATTTT. The encoded protein is CASSSSTDTQYF.

This clone was recorded a few times. The chain links TRBV19 to TRBJ1-5; 10 bases align to TRBD1. V shed 10 bases and J 2 bases; nucleotides not matched to a gene: 8. This CDR3 is 15 amino acids long. Germline V gives CDR1 LNHDA, CDR2 SQIVND (reference sequence). The CDR3 coding sequence is TGTGCCACCCTACGGGACAGGGGAGGCAATCAGCCCCAGCATTTT. Translated, it gives CATLRDRGGNQPQHF.

As regards this clone: A junction boundary mismatches the germline segment, possibly from a read error. V usage is TRBV7-9 and J usage is TRBJ2-7; D is undetermined. From germline, CDR1 is SEHNR and CDR2 FQNEAQ (reference sequence). This CDR3 has 11 residues. This CDR3 is CASSLGPELYF. The CDR3 DNA follows: TGTGCCAGCAGCTTAGGTCCCGAGCTGTACTTC. Combining the CDR3 with reference TRBV7-9 and TRBJ2-7 gives the whole variable domain DTGVSQNPRHKITKRGQNVTFRCDPISEHNRLYWYRQTLGQGPEFLTYFQNEAQLEKSRLLSDRFSAERPKGSFSTLEIQRTEQGDSAMYLCASSLGPELYFGPGTRLTVT.

The CDR3 here is CATTGRFLFRLNIQYF. In DNA form, the CDR3 reads TGTGCCACTACAGGCAGATTCCTTTTCCGGTTAAACATTCAGTACTTC. The chain has TRBV6-4 and TRBJ2-4; tentatively, D is TRBD1 (5 bases). The CDR3 spans 16 residues. Per the germline V gene, CDR1 is MRHNA and CDR2 is SNTAGT. Trimming took 10 bases from V and 6 from J, leaving 25 bases between them.

This clone appeared a few times. The chain recombines TRBV25-1 with TRBJ2-3, with D perhaps TRBD2 (5 bases). The CDR3 runs to 17 residues. Between the trimmed V and J ends, which lost 3 bases and 4 bases, there was a span of 20 bases. Germline loops: CDR1 MGHDK, CDR2 SYGVNS. CDR3 nucleotide sequence: TGTGCCAGCAGTGATAGGGTGACTACGATCGGCCCAGATACGCAGTATTTT. Translating it yields CASSDRVTTIGPDTQYF.

The V and J genes are TRBV29-1 and TRBJ2-5, with TRBD2 as a possible D gene (7 bases). CDR1 is SQVTM, CDR2 ANQGSEA, per germline. There are 15 residues in the CDR3. The V and J ends lost 1 base and 4 bases respectively, with 16 bases between them. As DNA, the CDR3 is TGCAGCGTTGAAGGTCGGGGGGCTGGGGGAGAGACCCAGTACTTC. Protein product: CSVEGRGAGGETQYF.

The V gene is TRBV27, the J gene TRBJ2-7; 7 bases line up with TRBD2. Germline assignment: CDR1 MNHEY and CDR2 SMNVEV (reference sequence). V was clipped by 5 bases and J by 0 bases; unmatched bases: 7. The CDR3 is made up of 15 amino acids. The CDR3 DNA reads TGTGCCAGCAGTCCCAGCGGGGTAGGCTCCTACGAGCAGTACTTC. It codes for CASSPSGVGSYEQYF.

The table lists this clone with a count of one. The V gene is TRBV5-1, the J gene TRBJ2-7; 9 bases are shared with TRBD2. The CDR3 covers 15 residues. Germline V gene data show CDR1 as SGHRS and CDR2 as YFSETQ. The trim removed 3 bases at V and 3 bases at J, leaving 7 bases unmatched. The chain's CDR3 is CASSSVAGDGYEQYF. CDR3 nucleotides: TGCGCCAGCAGCTCCGTAGCGGGAGATGGCTACGAGCAGTACTTC.

The chain recombines TRBV7-2 with TRBJ2-7; the D gene is possibly TRBD1 (6 bases). Trimming took 3 bases from V and 0 from J, leaving 21 bases between them. The CDR3 is 18 amino acids. Germline V gene sequence: CDR1 SGHTA, CDR2 FQGNSA. The CDR3 protein is CASSFFGSGEPSSYEQYF. The CDR3 DNA reads as TGTGCCAGCAGCTTCTTCGGCTCAGGGGAACCCAGCTCCTACGAGCAGTACTTC.

This clone was recorded once. V usage is TRBV28 and J usage is TRBJ1-3; no clear D gene. This CDR3 region has 15 residues. The V and J ends lost 3 bases and 0 bases respectively, with 9 bases between them. The germline gives CDR1 MDHEN, CDR2 SYDVKM. In DNA, the CDR3 is TGTGCCAGCAGTTTTGTCCCGAGCTCTGGAAACACCATATATTTT. Translated: CASSFVPSSGNTIYF.

The rearrangement joins TRBV5-1 to TRBJ1-2; D is unclear. The CDR3 spans 16 residues. The germline gives CDR1 SGHRS, CDR2 YFSETQ. Trimming stripped 4 bases from V and 8 bases from J, with 24 bases between. The CDR3 reads CASSTQTIVESSGYTF. The CDR3 DNA is TGCGCCAGCAGCACCCAGACAATAGTCGAGTCGAGCGGCTACACCTTC.